The 31 T cell receptor beta chains below all came from one sample that was sequenced in a study of cytomegalovirus exposure and HLA in healthy donors. The PCR was carried out with 60 Vbeta primers and 13 Jbeta primers. Only in-frame clones appear in the TCRdb table, and some are missing; sequencing was by immunoSEQ multiplex PCR. The sample consists of 150,000 to 200,000 clones, roughly four fifths of them appearing once. What was sequenced was PBMCs. The receptors stem from a man between 45 and 60 years old in good health and CMV-seropositive.

CDR3 residues: CASSLGPGIHTEAFF. CDR3 DNA: TGCGCCAGCAGCTTGGGGCCGGGGATTCACACTGAAGCTTTCTTT. The V and J genes are TRBV5-1 and TRBJ1-1, with D uncertain. The CDR3 covers 15 residues. Germline V gene sequence: CDR1 SGHRS, CDR2 YFSETQ. V shed 0 bases and J shed 3 bases, with 12 bases lying between them.

The chain uses TRBV30 and TRBJ1-1, with unresolved D. This CDR3 has 14 amino acids. The germline gives CDR1 GTSNPN, CDR2 SVGIG (reference sequence). Trimming cost V 0 bases and J 0 bases, with 8 bases left between them. The CDR3 DNA reads TGTGCCTGGAGTGTACTTCTCTTGAACACTGAAGCTTTCTTT. This codes for CAWSVLLLNTEAFF. Complete variable domain (other parts from reference TRBV30 and TRBJ1-1): SQTIHQWPATLVQPVGSPLSLECTVEGTSNPNLYWYRQAAGRGLQLLFYSVGIGQISSEVPQNLSASRPQDRQFILSSKKLLLSDSGFYLCAWSVLLLNTEAFFGQGTRLTVV.

This sequence joins TRBV15 and TRBJ1-5; the D gene is possibly TRBD1 (6 bases). The V end was cut by 0 bases, the J end by 7 bases, with 19 bases between. The length of the CDR3 is 17 residues. The germline CDR1 and CDR2 sequences are LNHNV and YYDKDF (reference sequence). CDR3 sequence (DNA): TGTGCCACCAGCAGAGACCCCCCCATCAGGGGAGGGCAGCCCCAGCATTTT. It specifies CATSRDPPIRGGQPQHF. The full variable domain, with the rest looked up from reference TRBV15 and TRBJ1-5, is DAMVIQNPRYQVTQFGKPVTLSCSQTLNHNVMYWYQQKSSQAPKLLFHYYDKDFNNEADTPDNFQSRRPNTSFCFLDIRSPGLGDTAMYLCATSRDPPIRGGQPQHFGDGTRLSIL.

In its sample, this clone was seen a few times. This chain connects TRBV18 to TRBJ1-1; unclear D gene. The CDR3 spans 14 residues. Germline CDR1 and CDR2: KGHSH and LQKENI. V gave up 2 bases and J gave up 10 bases, with 17 bases separating them. This chain's CDR3 is CASSPFAQLGGAFF. DNA of the CDR3: TGTGCCAGCTCACCATTTGCACAGTTGGGAGGAGCTTTCTTT.

The chain employs TRBV27 and TRBJ1-2; the match to TRBD1 covers 10 bases. This CDR3 region has 14 residues. In germline, CDR1 is MNHEY, CDR2 SMNVEV (reference sequence). Trimming at V came to 4 bases and at J to 7 bases, leaving 6 bases not matched to a gene. The CDR3 loop reads CASSSVTGGSGYTF. CDR3 DNA sequence: TGTGCCAGCAGTTCGGTGACAGGGGGCTCTGGCTACACCTTC.

V is TRBV6-1 and J is TRBJ1-2; TRBD1 matches at 9 bases. CDR3 size: 16 residues. Germline V lookup: CDR1 MNHNS, CDR2 SASEGT. V lost 2 bases to trimming and J lost 1 base; unmatched junction nucleotides: 5. DNA for the CDR3: TGTGCCAGCAGTGAACCGGGACAGGGACTTAACTATGGCTACACCTTC. This sequence encodes CASSEPGQGLNYGYTF.

In this sample, this clone turned up once. The V gene is TRBV4-2, the J gene TRBJ1-4; tentative D call: TRBD1 (6 bases). The germline V gene has CDR1 LGHNA and CDR2 YNFKEQ. V lost 2 bases and J 8 bases, leaving 12 bases between the germline ends. The CDR3 covers 14 residues. The CDR3 nucleotides are TGTGCCAGCAGCCAACCGACAGGCGGAGAAAAACTGTTTTTT. Its protein product is CASSQPTGGEKLFF.

The J gene is TRBJ2-6, the V gene TRBV19, with 8 nucleotides matching TRBD1. V was clipped by 6 bases and J by 2 bases; unmatched bases: 12. Per the germline V gene, CDR1 is LNHDA and CDR2 is SQIVND (reference sequence). The CDR3 runs to 18 residues. The CDR3 reads CASRHTGQGVAGANVLTF. The DNA for the CDR3 is TGTGCCAGTAGGCACACCGGACAGGGTGTAGCTGGGGCCAACGTCCTGACTTTC.

The chain has TRBV20-1 and TRBJ1-2; maybe TRBD1 (5 bases). Trimming left V 7 bases short and J 3 bases short, with 9 bases between. Germline V gives CDR1 DFQATT, CDR2 SNEGSKA (reference sequence). CDR3 length equals 11 residues. The CDR3 DNA reads TGCAGTGTGGGGCAAGACTATGGCTACACCTTC. Translated, it gives CSVGQDYGYTF.

The J gene is TRBJ1-2, the V gene TRBV28, with a possible D match to TRBD1 (5 bases). Germline-derived CDR1 and CDR2 are MDHEN and SYDVKM. The CDR3 extends over 14 amino acids. The V end was cut by 6 bases, the J end by 0 bases, with 11 bases between. As DNA, the CDR3 is TGTGCCAGCAGGAGTGGGGGGGCTAACTATGGCTACACCTTC. Encoded protein: CASRSGGANYGYTF.

This chain joins TRBV18 and TRBJ2-5; possibly TRBD2 for D (5 bases). Germline lookup yields CDR1 KGHSH and CDR2 LQKENI. The CDR3 spans 13 residues. Trimming shortened V by 4 bases and J by 5 bases, and 11 bases separated the two germline ends. The CDR3 region is CASSQGRRETQYF. CDR3 DNA: TGTGCCAGCTCACAGGGCCGGAGGGAGACCCAGTACTTC.

This chain connects TRBV6-5 to TRBJ1-5, with 10 bases matching TRBD1. The germline V gene encodes CDR1 MNHEY and CDR2 SVGAGI. The CDR3 covers 15 residues. Losses at the gene ends were 8 bases for V and 6 bases for J; bases not matched to a gene: 10. This CDR3 reads CASSLDGTGVQPQHF. As DNA, the CDR3 is TGTGCCAGCTCCCTGGACGGGACAGGGGTTCAGCCCCAGCATTTT.

In nucleotides, the CDR3 is TGTGCCAGCAGCCCCACCCCCGGGGGGTACGAGCAGTACTTC. This encodes CASSPTPGGYEQYF. The J gene is TRBJ2-7, the V gene TRBV9; 7 bases map to TRBD2. The germline gives CDR1 SGDLS, CDR2 YYNGEE. The CDR3 runs 14 residues. J was trimmed by 4 bases and V by 4 bases; bases with no gene match: 8. Supplemented by reference TRBV9 and TRBJ2-7, the full variable domain reads DSGVTQTPKHLITATGQRVTLRCSPRSGDLSVYWYQQSLDQGLQFLIQYYNGEERAKGNILERFSAQQFPDLHSELNLSSLELGDSALYFCASSPTPGGYEQYFGPGTRLTVT.

This clone was found a few times. The chain joins TRBV25-1 to TRBJ1-1; 7 nucleotides line up with TRBD1. Trimming removed 8 bases from V and 4 bases from J; junction bases left unmatched: 7. This CDR3 has 13 amino acids. The germline V gene encodes CDR1 MGHDK and CDR2 SYGVNS. The DNA for the CDR3 is TGTGCCAGCGTCGACAGGGTGGGCACTGAAGCTTTCTTT. Translation: CASVDRVGTEAFF.

J is TRBJ2-7 and V is TRBV5-5; D may be TRBD1 (6 bases). Trimming left V 4 bases short and J 2 bases short, with 16 bases between. Germline CDR1 and CDR2: SGHKS and YYEKEE (reference sequence). This CDR3 comprises 15 residues. Written as DNA, the CDR3 is TGTGCCAGCAGCACCCCCGGGACACCCACCTACGAGCAGTACTTC. Translating it yields CASSTPGTPTYEQYF.

This clone was detected a few times. The rearrangement joins TRBV28 to TRBJ2-7, with 7 nucleotides matching TRBD1. After removal of 3 bases from V and 2 bases from J, the junction contained 4 bases not matched to a gene. There are 14 residues in the CDR3. Germline values: CDR1 MDHEN, CDR2 SYDVKM. CDR3 loop: CASSLRTGAYEQYF. For the CDR3, the DNA is TGTGCCAGCAGTTTGAGGACAGGAGCCTACGAGCAGTACTTC.

CDR3 region: CASSLQGDEQFF. The DNA of the CDR3 is TGTGCCAGCAGTTTACAGGGGGATGAGCAGTTCTTC. The chain carries TRBV28 and TRBJ2-1; 7 nucleotides match TRBD1. After removal of 2 bases from V and 8 bases from J, the junction contained 0 bases not matched to a gene. This CDR3 has 12 amino acids. Germline CDR1 reads MDHEN; CDR2 reads SYDVKM.

V gene TRBV28 combines with J gene TRBJ2-7, with TRBD1 matching over 8 bases. Trimming removed 7 bases from V and 1 base from J; junction bases left unmatched: 6. The CDR3 has 14 residues. CDR1 and CDR2 from the germline V gene are MDHEN and SYDVKM. This chain's CDR3 is CASTKTGVSYEQYF. Here the CDR3 DNA reads TGTGCCAGCACCAAGACAGGGGTGTCCTACGAGCAGTACTTC.

The chain couples TRBV27 to TRBJ2-7; tentative D call: TRBD2 (5 bases). The germline V and J ends were trimmed by 5 bases and 4 bases, with 21 bases remaining between them. The germline V gene encodes CDR1 MNHEY and CDR2 SMNVEV (reference sequence). The CDR3 spans 16 residues. The DNA of the CDR3 is TGTGCCAGCAGTGGGAGTAGAGGCCTGGGGAATTACGAGCAGTACTTC. This encodes CASSGSRGLGNYEQYF.

The chain has TRBV19 and TRBJ1-1; the match to TRBD1 covers 7 bases. The V gene's germline CDR1 is LNHDA and CDR2 SQIVND (reference sequence). Trimming at V came to 6 bases and at J to 0 bases, leaving 4 bases not matched to a gene. CDR3 length equals 14 residues. This CDR3 reads CASRPTGMNTEAFF. The CDR3 DNA reads as TGTGCCAGTAGACCGACAGGGATGAACACTGAAGCTTTCTTT.

The chain carries TRBV6-4 and TRBJ2-1, with 10 nucleotides matching TRBD1. Germline V lookup: CDR1 MRHNA, CDR2 SNTAGT. The CDR3 is made up of 19 amino acids. The trim removed 3 bases at V and 0 bases at J, leaving 11 bases unmatched. CDR3 DNA sequence: TGTGCCAGCAGTGAGGGGACAGGGGCGCCCGGCGGCTCCTACAATGAGCAGTTCTTC. This gives the protein CASSEGTGAPGGSYNEQFF.

The gene calls are TRBV15 and TRBJ1-4; D might be TRBD1 (5 bases). This CDR3 region has 11 residues. V shed 4 bases and J shed 13 bases, with 10 bases lying between them. Germline lookup yields CDR1 LNHNV and CDR2 YYDKDF (reference sequence). DNA for the CDR3: TGTGCCACCAGCACCCCCGACAGACTGTTTTTT. Protein sequence: CATSTPDRLFF.

The rearrangement joins TRBV28 to TRBJ1-1; D is undetermined. Between the trimmed V and J ends, which lost 6 bases and 4 bases, there was a span of 6 bases. The CDR3 covers 11 residues. Germline loops: CDR1 MDHEN, CDR2 SYDVKM. CDR3 nucleotides: TGTGCCAGCAGCCGGGGCACTGAAGCTTTCTTT. Its translation is CASSRGTEAFF.

The chain joins TRBV6-6 to TRBJ2-7, with D possibly being TRBD2 (6 bases). Germline assignment: CDR1 MNHNY and CDR2 SVGAGI (reference sequence). V was cut by 4 bases and J by 0 bases, with 16 bases left in between. The CDR3 has 16 amino acids. CDR3 amino acids: CASSFPREGASYEQYF. CDR3 coding DNA: TGTGCCAGCAGTTTCCCGCGGGAAGGTGCCTCCTACGAGCAGTACTTC.

The V call is TRBV23-1, the J call TRBJ1-1; 11 bases align to TRBD1. TRBV23-1 is classed as an ORF, of uncertain function. CDR3 length: 17 amino acids. V lost 4 bases, J lost 1 base, and 8 bases stayed unmatched. The CDR3 is CASSLQGTGGSNTEAFF. CDR3 bases: TGCGCCAGCAGTCTCCAAGGGACAGGGGGGTCGAACACTGAAGCTTTCTTT.

V gene TRBV19 combines with J gene TRBJ2-7, with TRBD2 matching over 10 bases. This CDR3 comprises 15 residues. V was pared by 5 bases and J by 2 bases, with 6 bases of the junction left unmatched. The V gene's germline CDR1 is LNHDA and CDR2 SQIVND (reference sequence). The CDR3 nucleotides are TGTGCCAGTAGTCCTCGGACTAGCGGACCCTACGAGCAGTACTTC. Its protein product is CASSPRTSGPYEQYF.

The V call is TRBV27, the J call TRBJ2-1; the match to TRBD1 covers 7 bases. The V and J ends lost 6 bases and 6 bases, in that order; junction bases with no gene match: 2. Germline CDR1 reads MNHEY; CDR2 reads SMNVEV (reference sequence). This CDR3 is built from 12 residues. CDR3 in amino acids: CASRRGPNEQFF. The CDR3 DNA follows: TGTGCCAGCAGAAGGGGGCCCAATGAGCAGTTCTTC.

This clone was detected only a few times. V is TRBV7-9 and J is TRBJ2-1; D possibly corresponds to TRBD1 (6 bases). CDR3 size: 19 residues. The V end lost 4 bases, the J end lost 0 bases, and 22 bases lay between the germline ends. CDR1 is SEHNR, CDR2 FQNEAQ, per germline (reference sequence). CDR3 sequence (DNA): TGTGCCAGCAGCTGGGGACGGGACAAAAGAACGAGCTCCTACAATGAGCAGTTCTTC. Its protein product is CASSWGRDKRTSSYNEQFF.

V gene TRBV2 combines with J gene TRBJ1-2; D uncertain. The CDR3 totals 13 residues. The germline V gene encodes CDR1 SNHLY and CDR2 FYNNEI. Trimming pared 2 bases from V and 4 bases from J, leaving 8 bases between. This chain's CDR3 is CASSESGIYGYTF. The CDR3 DNA follows: TGTGCCAGCAGTGAATCAGGAATCTATGGCTACACCTTC.

This clone was observed a handful of times. This chain links TRBV9 with TRBJ2-7; 10 nucleotides align to TRBD1. V shed 3 bases, J shed 3 bases, and the junction held 0 bases outside the gene matches. Germline loops: CDR1 SGDLS, CDR2 YYNGEE. CDR3 length: 13 residues. The CDR3 sequence: CASSGTGGYEQYF. The CDR3 DNA reads as TGTGCCAGCAGCGGGACAGGGGGCTACGAGCAGTACTTC. Variable domain in full (rest from reference TRBV9 and TRBJ2-7): DSGVTQTPKHLITATGQRVTLRCSPRSGDLSVYWYQQSLDQGLQFLIQYYNGEERAKGNILERFSAQQFPDLHSELNLSSLELGDSALYFCASSGTGGYEQYFGPGTRLTVT.

The chain combines TRBV9 with TRBJ2-1, with D perhaps matching TRBD1 (6 bases). The CDR3 spans 14 residues. The V gene's germline CDR1 is SGDLS and CDR2 YYNGEE. Trimming pared 4 bases from V and 4 bases from J, leaving 12 bases between. DNA for the CDR3: TGTGCCAGCAGCCCTCCGACAGGATACAATGAGCAGTTCTTC. Translated, it gives CASSPPTGYNEQFF.